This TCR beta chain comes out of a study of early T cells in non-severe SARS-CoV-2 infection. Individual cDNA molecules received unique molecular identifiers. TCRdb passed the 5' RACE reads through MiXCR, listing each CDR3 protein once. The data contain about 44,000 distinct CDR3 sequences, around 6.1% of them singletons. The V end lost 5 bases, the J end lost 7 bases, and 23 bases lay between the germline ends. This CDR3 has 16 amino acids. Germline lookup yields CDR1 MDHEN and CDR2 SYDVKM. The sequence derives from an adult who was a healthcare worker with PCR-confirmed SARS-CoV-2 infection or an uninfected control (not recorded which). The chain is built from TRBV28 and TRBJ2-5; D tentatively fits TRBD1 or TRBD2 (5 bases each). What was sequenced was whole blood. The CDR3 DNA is TGTGCCAGCAGTCGAACCCTTGGGAGAGGGGCCGTGACCCAGTACTTC. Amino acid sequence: CASSRTLGRGAVTQYF.